This paragraph reports one T cell receptor beta chain. Germline CDR1 SGHTA, CDR2 FQGTGA. CDR3 length: 17 amino acids. The V gene end was trimmed by 4 bases and the J gene end by 6 bases; junction bases not matched to a gene: 15. This specimen comes from a study of blood T cell repertoires in COVID-19. On the study more broadly: Both acute and convalescent COVID-19 samples were obtained from the United States, Italy and Spain. Sample material is recorded as cDNA or gDNA derived from T cells, B-cell-depleted T cells, or PBMCs.

Per the original methods: Nucleated cell number was recorded as an estimate derived from reference gene primer amplification. Libraries were prepared by immunoSEQ multiplex PCR; TCRdb keeps only in-frame clonotypes and omits some of them. That table is the source of V, J and clone size, and D and trimming were worked out from the DNA. The sample contains over 55,000 clones, roughly 87% of which appear only once. Those enrolled in Seattle joined during active infection and were followed longitudinally afterward. The TCR was taken from a woman older than 75 with COVID-19, enrolled during active disease. This chain uses TRBV7-3 with TRBJ1-2; 9 nucleotides align to TRBD1. The specimen sequenced was peripheral blood. As DNA, the CDR3 is TGTGCCAGCAGCTCTGGTTCGCATCGGACAGGGGTTGATGGCTACACCTTC. Translated, it gives CASSSGSHRTGVDGYTF.